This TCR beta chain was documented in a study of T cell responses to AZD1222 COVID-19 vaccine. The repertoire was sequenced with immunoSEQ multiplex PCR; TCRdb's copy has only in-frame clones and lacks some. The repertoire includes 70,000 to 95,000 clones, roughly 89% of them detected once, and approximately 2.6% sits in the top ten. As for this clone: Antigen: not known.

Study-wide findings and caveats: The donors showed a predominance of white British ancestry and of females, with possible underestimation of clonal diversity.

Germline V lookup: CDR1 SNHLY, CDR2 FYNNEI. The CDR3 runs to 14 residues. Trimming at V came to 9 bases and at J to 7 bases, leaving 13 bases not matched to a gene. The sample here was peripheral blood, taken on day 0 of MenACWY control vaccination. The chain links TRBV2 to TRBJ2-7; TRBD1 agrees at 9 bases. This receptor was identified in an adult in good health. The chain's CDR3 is CASLLDRGSGEQYF. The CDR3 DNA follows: TGTGCCAGTCTCCTGGACAGGGGATCGGGAGAGCAGTACTTC.